Following are 25 T cell receptor beta chains from one sample sequenced in a study of identical twins. MiXCR, run by TCRdb on the 5' RACE reads, gives a single entry per CDR3 protein. Altogether roughly 630,000 distinct CDR3 sequences are present, 7.1% being singletons, with the ten largest covering 1.5% to 2%. The sample also formed part of further work on yellow fever vaccine responses in identical twins.

The sample was PBMCs. These receptors came from a woman aged 18-29 years in good health.

The rearrangement links TRBV19 to TRBJ2-4; 8 bases match TRBD1. Germline CDR1 and CDR2: LNHDA and SQIVND (reference sequence). V dropped 6 bases and J dropped 8; count of bases not matched to a gene: 6. This CDR3 is 13 amino acids long. CDR3 loop: CASRDRGMDIQYF. For the CDR3, the DNA is TGTGCCAGTAGAGACAGGGGAATGGACATTCAGTACTTC.

This clonotype was observed a handful of times. The chain is built from TRBV24-1 and TRBJ2-1; 10 bases line up with TRBD2. J was trimmed by 14 bases and V by 7 bases; bases with no gene match: 13. CDR1 is KGHDR, CDR2 SFDVKD, per germline. This CDR3 region has 14 residues. The DNA of the CDR3 is TGTGCCACCAGCGCAGAGCGGCTAGCGGGAGCAAAGTTCTTC. Translated: CATSAERLAGAKFF.

The table lists this clonotype with a few counts. The rearrangement uses TRBV12-3 or TRBV12-4 and TRBJ2-4, with TRBD1 matching 9 bases. Trimming cost V 5 bases and J 9 bases; bases outside gene matches: 11. This CDR3 spans 15 amino acids. Written as DNA, the CDR3 is TGTGCCAGCAGTCCCGAGGACAGGGGAGGGAGCATTCAGTACTTC. Amino acid sequence: CASSPEDRGGSIQYF.

This clonotype was observed at least ten times. The chain joins TRBV11-2 to TRBJ2-3; D not certain. Germline loops: CDR1 SGHAT, CDR2 FQNNGV. Trimming shortened V by 0 bases and J by 0 bases, and 7 bases separated the two germline ends. The CDR3 is 15 residues long. The CDR3 DNA reads TGTGCCAGCAGCTTAGATGGCGTTAGCACAGATACGCAGTATTTT. This translates into CASSLDGVSTDTQYF.

The J gene is TRBJ2-7, the V gene TRBV12-3 or TRBV12-4; D gene ambiguous. There are 13 residues in the CDR3. V gave up 2 bases and J gave up 4 bases, with 9 bases separating them. The CDR3: CASSLSERYEQYF. In DNA form, the CDR3 reads TGTGCCAGCAGTTTATCAGAAAGGTACGAGCAGTACTTC.

This chain joins TRBV29-1 and TRBJ2-1; TRBD1 might be the D (6 bases). V lost 8 bases and J 3 bases, leaving 14 bases between the germline ends. Germline-derived CDR1 and CDR2 are SQVTM and ANQGSEA. The CDR3 covers 13 residues. CDR3 bases: TGCAGCATTGGGCCGGACAGCTACAATGAGCAGTTCTTC. The encoded protein is CSIGPDSYNEQFF.

The sample holds a few counts of this clonotype. The J gene is TRBJ2-7, the V gene TRBV7-9; D might be TRBD1 (7 bases). Germline lookup yields CDR1 SEHNR and CDR2 FQNEAQ (reference sequence). Trimming took off 3 bases at V and 0 bases at J, with 9 bases between the two ends. The CDR3 has 14 amino acids. The CDR3 region has the DNA TGTGCCAGCAGCTTCAGGGGGGCCTCCTACGAGCAGTACTTC. The encoded protein is CASSFRGASYEQYF.

The chain recombines TRBV12-3 or TRBV12-4 with TRBJ2-2; 7 bases line up with TRBD2. The trim removed 6 bases at V and 0 bases at J, leaving 7 bases unmatched. This CDR3 has 16 residues. The CDR3 is CASSVGGGSNTGELFF. The CDR3 region has the DNA TGTGCCAGCAGCGTTGGGGGGGGTTCGAACACCGGGGAGCTGTTTTTT.

In this sample, this clonotype turned up many times. The J gene is TRBJ1-3, the V gene TRBV6-5; unclear D gene. Germline CDR1 MNHEY, CDR2 SVGAGI. V lost 2 bases and J 0 bases, leaving 8 bases between the germline ends. CDR3 size: 15 residues. CDR3 residues: CASSYGGSSGNTIYF. CDR3 DNA sequence: TGTGCCAGCAGTTACGGCGGCAGCTCTGGAAACACCATATATTTT.

This clonotype appeared a few times. The chain uses TRBV9 and TRBJ2-5; 7 bases align to TRBD1. V was pared by 1 base and J by 4 bases, with 7 bases of the junction left unmatched. This CDR3 has 15 amino acids. Germline values: CDR1 SGDLS, CDR2 YYNGEE. Here the CDR3 reads CASSVRTGKVETQYF. The CDR3 bases are TGTGCCAGCAGCGTAAGGACAGGAAAAGTAGAGACCCAGTACTTC.

This clonotype has just a few counts. The V and J genes are TRBV21-1 and TRBJ2-7; TRBD1, the table's D call, lacks a check against the DNA. TRBV21-1 is a pseudogene segment. The CDR3 sequence is 16 residues long. CDR3 nucleotide sequence: TGTGCCAGCAGCAAAGCGGGAGGACAGGGTCCCTACGAGCAGTACGTC. It codes for CASSKAGGQGPYEQYV.

The sample holds a few counts of this clonotype. This sequence joins TRBV12-3 or TRBV12-4 and TRBJ1-1; no clear D. The V gene lost 5 bases and the J gene lost 1 base, with 8 bases spanning the gap. The CDR3 runs 13 residues. The CDR3, as DNA: TGTGCCAGCAGTATCGGGGAGAACACTGAAGCTTTCTTT. Translating it yields CASSIGENTEAFF.

This chain links TRBV5-1 with TRBJ1-4; D not certain. The V and J ends lost 5 bases and 2 bases respectively, with 10 bases between them. This CDR3 region has 14 residues. The germline V gene has CDR1 SGHRS and CDR2 YFSETQ. The CDR3 sequence: CASRNRDTNEKLFF. The CDR3 DNA reads TGCGCCAGCAGGAACCGGGATACTAATGAAAAACTGTTTTTT.

This clonotype was seen a few times. The chain joins TRBV11-1 to TRBJ2-2; 7 bases line up with TRBD2. The germline CDR1 and CDR2 sequences are SGHAT and FQDESV (reference sequence). The CDR3 extends over 18 amino acids. The V and J ends lost 5 bases and 0 bases, in that order; junction bases with no gene match: 12. CDR3 amino acids: CASSQTQDGRSNTGELFF. Here the CDR3 DNA reads TGTGCCAGCAGCCAGACACAGGACGGGAGGTCGAACACCGGGGAGCTGTTTTTT.

This clonotype has just a few counts. The chain combines TRBV10-3 with TRBJ2-1; D is unresolved. CDR3 length equals 11 residues. The germline gives CDR1 ENHRY, CDR2 SYGVKD. The ends were cut back, 8 bases at V and 7 bases at J, with 9 bases in the middle. DNA for the CDR3: TGTGCCATCGGGCAAATTAATGAGCAGTTCTTC. Amino acid sequence: CAIGQINEQFF.

In nucleotides, the CDR3 is TGTGCCAGCAGCCCTAGCGGGATTAGCACCGGGGAGCTGTTTTTT. Residues: CASSPSGISTGELFF. This chain connects TRBV9 to TRBJ2-2; 9 bases line up with TRBD2. The germline V gene encodes CDR1 SGDLS and CDR2 YYNGEE. This CDR3 is built from 15 residues. The V and J ends lost 4 bases and 4 bases, in that order; junction bases with no gene match: 5. The full variable domain, completed using reference TRBV9 and TRBJ2-2, is DSGVTQTPKHLITATGQRVTLRCSPRSGDLSVYWYQQSLDQGLQFLIQYYNGEERAKGNILERFSAQQFPDLHSELNLSSLELGDSALYFCASSPSGISTGELFFGEGSRLTVL.

The chain carries TRBV4-1 and TRBJ2-5; D is uncertain. The CDR3 consists of 17 residues. Germline V gene lookup returns CDR1 MGHRA and CDR2 YSYEKL. The V end lost 0 bases, the J end lost 4 bases, and 18 bases lay between the germline ends. CDR3 protein: CASSQDGFLPKAETQYF. The CDR3 nucleotides read TGCGCCAGCAGCCAAGACGGGTTTCTTCCAAAAGCAGAGACCCAGTACTTC.

This clonotype was seen many times. The rearrangement joins TRBV12-3 or TRBV12-4 to TRBJ1-1; D unclear. CDR3 length equals 12 residues. V was trimmed by 4 bases and J by 4 bases, leaving 7 bases between them. CDR3 loop: CASSSWATEAFF. In nucleotides, the CDR3 is TGTGCCAGCAGTTCCTGGGCCACTGAAGCTTTCTTT.

This clonotype was detected only a few times. The rearrangement links TRBV15 to TRBJ2-3; D might be TRBD1 (6 bases). The CDR3 length is 17 residues. The germline V gene encodes CDR1 LNHNV and CDR2 YYDKDF (reference sequence). V was shortened by 4 bases and J by 2 bases, with 19 bases between the two germline ends. The CDR3 DNA sequence: TGTGCCACCAGCATCTTGACAGGTCGCAGGGACACAGATACGCAGTATTTT. This gives the protein CATSILTGRRDTDTQYF.

This clonotype was picked up many times. The gene calls are TRBV6-5 and TRBJ2-3; D gene ambiguous. The CDR3 runs 14 residues. Germline loops: CDR1 MNHEY, CDR2 SVGAGI. V was trimmed by 2 bases and J by 3 bases, leaving 9 bases between them. In DNA form, the CDR3 reads TGTGCCAGCAGTTACGTTCAGCTTACAGATACGCAGTATTTT. Residues: CASSYVQLTDTQYF.

The rearrangement joins TRBV4-1 to TRBJ1-1; D remains unclear. This CDR3 region has 16 residues. Between the trimmed V and J ends, which lost 2 bases and 1 base, there was a span of 14 bases. Germline values: CDR1 MGHRA, CDR2 YSYEKL. The CDR3 DNA follows: TGCGCCAGCAGCCAAATCTTAGTCCAGACGAACACTGAAGCTTTCTTT. This gives the protein CASSQILVQTNTEAFF.

This clonotype came up many times. The chain has TRBV12-3 or TRBV12-4 and TRBJ2-1; 9 bases match TRBD2. V dropped 8 bases and J dropped 7; count of bases not matched to a gene: 12. The CDR3 runs to 15 residues. The CDR3 loop reads CASGNSGSIPNEQFF. The CDR3, as DNA: TGTGCCAGCGGGAATAGCGGGAGCATTCCGAATGAGCAGTTCTTC.

This clonotype has more than one count but fewer than ten. This chain connects TRBV2 to TRBJ2-5; no reliable D call. There are 13 residues in the CDR3. Per the germline V gene, CDR1 is SNHLY and CDR2 is FYNNEI. The V end was cut by 4 bases, the J end by 2 bases, with 8 bases between. CDR3 DNA: TGTGCCAGCAGTGTTGAAGTACAAGAGACCCAGTACTTC. Translating it yields CASSVEVQETQYF.

This clonotype was recorded at least ten times. This chain connects TRBV4-1 to TRBJ2-1, with 12 bases fitting TRBD1. This CDR3 is 14 amino acids long. Germline V lookup: CDR1 MGHRA, CDR2 YSYEKL. The ends lost 8 bases at V and 7 bases at J; junction bases unmatched: 6. The CDR3 nucleotides read TGCGCCAGCCGAAGGGACAGGGGGCTGAATGAGCAGTTCTTC. Its translation: CASRRDRGLNEQFF.

V usage is TRBV25-1 and J usage is TRBJ2-7, with 7 bases lining up with TRBD2. Germline V lookup: CDR1 MGHDK, CDR2 SYGVNS. The J segment lost 3 bases and the V segment lost 7 bases, leaving 15 bases of the junction unmatched. This CDR3 comprises 16 residues. The CDR3 spells CASMGPGGTNFYEQYF. Written as DNA, the CDR3 is TGTGCCAGCATGGGGCCCGGGGGGACGAACTTCTACGAGCAGTACTTC.